The rows below give T cell receptor beta chains drawn from one sample of a study of blood T cells in healthy people across ages. TCRdb reprocessed the 5' RACE reads with MiXCR, giving one entry per CDR3 protein. The sample gives around 1,600,000 distinct CDR3 sequences, roughly 43% of which show up once; around 4% is in the top ten. The source material was blood. The receptors here all came from a woman younger than 30 in good health. Each CDR3 is given with its conserved first and last residue. The D gene is left open where the match is weak. Clone size is stated in some rows and not others, as once, few, many or a class when expanded.

D	V	size	J	DNA	CDR3
-	TRBV12-3/TRBV12-4	-	TRBJ2-7	TGTGCCAGCAGTTCTTTATCCGCCAACGAGCAGTACTTC	CASSSLSANEQYF
TRBD1	TRBV29-1	many	TRBJ2-7	TGCAGCGCCCAAAAGGGGACAGGGGGGTACGAGCAGTACTTC	CSAQKGTGGYEQYF
-	TRBV12-3/TRBV12-4	-	TRBJ1-4	TGTGCCAGCAGTTTTGTCGGGGTTGGTGAAAAACTGTTTTTT	CASSFVGVGEKLFF
-	TRBV29-1	-	TRBJ2-7	TGCAGCGTTGAGACTCTAGCCCTTGGGGAGCAGTACTTC	CSVETLALGEQYF
-	TRBV7-2	few	TRBJ1-1	TGTGCCAGCAGCTTAGCGGCCAGGGGATCTACTGAAGCTTTCTTT	CASSLAARGSTEAFF
TRBD2	TRBV5-1	-	TRBJ2-7	TGCGCCAGCAGCTTAGTACTAGCGGGAAACGGGGAGCAGTACTTC	CASSLVLAGNGEQYF
-	TRBV6-2/TRBV6-3	-	TRBJ2-1	TGTGCCAGCAGAGAGACAGGCGCCTTGAGTACTGAGCAGTTCTTC	CASRETGALSTEQFF
-	TRBV14	-	TRBJ1-1	TGTGCCAGCAGCCAAAGGGTACTGGGCACTGAAGCTTTCTTT	CASSQRVLGTEAFF
-	TRBV29-1	few	TRBJ1-2	TGCAGCGTTGGGCCAACTAACTATGGCTACACCTTC	CSVGPTNYGYTF
-	TRBV4-3	-	TRBJ2-7	TGCGCCAGCAGCCAAGAGGTAGCGAGTTTGACCAATGAGCAGTACTTC	CASSQEVASLTNEQYF
-	TRBV4-3	few	TRBJ2-7	TGCGCCAGCAGCCAAGATGCGGGGACCGCAATCTACGAGCAGTACTTC	CASSQDAGTAIYEQYF
-	TRBV29-1	many	TRBJ2-1	TGCAGCGTGGGCGGACGTTACAATGAGCAGTTCTTC	CSVGGRYNEQFF
TRBD2	TRBV12-3/TRBV12-4	-	TRBJ2-5	TGTGCCAGCAGTTTACTAGCGGGGTCGTCAGGGACCCAGTACTTC	CASSLLAGSSGTQYF
TRBD2	TRBV7-2	-	TRBJ2-1	TGTGCCAGCAGAGGAGTCAGCGGGAGACAGTTGGGCTCCTACAATGAGCAGTTCTTC	CASRGVSGRQLGSYNEQFF
-	TRBV11-2	few	TRBJ1-1	TGTGCCAGCAGCTTGCCACTTGGGGGAACCGACTCCCGCTCTGAAGCTTTCTTT	CASSLPLGGTDSRSEAFF
-	TRBV6-5	-	TRBJ1-1	TGTGCCAGCAAAAATCTACAGGGCACCTCGTCGACTGAAGCTTTCTTT	CASKNLQGTSSTEAFF
-	TRBV3-1	many	TRBJ2-3	TGTGCCAGCAGCCAGCAGCCCACTAGCACAGATACGCAGTATTTT	CASSQQPTSTDTQYF
TRBD1	TRBV20-1	-	TRBJ1-5	TGCGGTGGTAGGGCGACAGGGACCTCCAATCAGCCCCAGCATTTT	CGGRATGTSNQPQHF
-	TRBV20-1	-	TRBJ2-7	TGCAGTGCTAGAGCGGGACTTTCCTACGAGCAGTACTTC	CSARAGLSYEQYF
-	TRBV29-1	-	TRBJ2-7	TGCAGCGTTGTAACCAAAACCCCCTACGAGCAGTACTTC	CSVVTKTPYEQYF
-	TRBV12-3/TRBV12-4	few	TRBJ2-5	TGTGCCAGCAGCCCAGGGACGCTACGGGAGACCCAGTACTTC	CASSPGTLRETQYF
-	TRBV29-1	-	TRBJ1-1	TGCAGCGCTATGGGGCGGAGCGGCACTGAAGCTTTCTTT	CSAMGRSGTEAFF
TRBD1	TRBV2	once	TRBJ2-5	TGTGCCAGCAGGCTTTGGGACAGGGGGGTATATGAGCAGTACTTC	CASRLWDRGVYEQYF
-	TRBV20-1	-	TRBJ1-6	TGCAGTGCTAGAATGTCCGCGAGCTCCTATAATTCACCCCTCCACTTT	CSARMSASSYNSPLHF
TRBD2	TRBV20-1	few	TRBJ2-1	TGCAGTGCTGCGGGACTATTTTCTGAGCAGTTCTTC	CSAAGLFSEQFF
-	TRBV20-1	few	TRBJ2-1	TGCAGTGCTAGGTTAGACGACCTATCCTACAATGAGCAGTTCTTC	CSARLDDLSYNEQFF
-	TRBV6-2/TRBV6-3	-	TRBJ1-2	TGTGCCAGCAGTTTTTCCGGGACCGTGATGTTTGGCTACACCTTC	CASSFSGTVMFGYTF
-	TRBV7-2	-	TRBJ2-1	TGTGCCAGCAGCTTAGCGCCAGTCCGGAGCTCCTACAATGAGCAGTTCTTC	CASSLAPVRSSYNEQFF
-	TRBV10-3	-	TRBJ2-5	TGTGCCATCAGTGAGTGGAAGGCCTCCTACAATGAGCAGTACTTC	CAISEWKASYNEQYF
-	TRBV6-2/TRBV6-3	many	TRBJ2-3	TGTGCCAGCAGTTACTCTAGCATCACAGATACGCAGTATTTT	CASSYSSITDTQYF
TRBD2	TRBV15	-	TRBJ2-1	TGTGCCACCAGCACCCGGGGACTAGCGCCTTACAATGAGCAGTTCTTC	CATSTRGLAPYNEQFF
TRBD2	TRBV20-1	-	TRBJ2-7	TGCAGTGCTAGACCGCCGGGACTAGCGGGAGGGCAGTACTTC	CSARPPGLAGGQYF
TRBD2	TRBV7-7	-	TRBJ2-5	TGTGCCAGCAGTCCTCGACCGGGACTAGTGCAAGAGACCCAGTACTTC	CASSPRPGLVQETQYF
-	TRBV29-1	-	TRBJ2-7	TGCAGCGTTGAAGAGGGGGTCGAAACCTACGAGCAGTACTTC	CSVEEGVETYEQYF
-	TRBV5-1	-	TRBJ1-1	TGCGCCAGCAGCTTGGAGGGGTTTAGCCCTGAAGCTTTCTTT	CASSLEGFSPEAFF
TRBD1	TRBV20-1	-	TRBJ1-5	TGCAGTGCTAGAGAAGGACCTCTCCGGGGGACAGGCCCTCAGCCCCAGCATTTT	CSAREGPLRGTGPQPQHF
-	TRBV27	-	TRBJ1-2	TGTGCCAGCAGTTTGTTACGGGATCATGGCTACACCTTC	CASSLLRDHGYTF
TRBD1	TRBV29-1	-	TRBJ2-1	TGCAGCGCTGGACAGGCCTACAATGAGCAGTTCTTC	CSAGQAYNEQFF